These T cell receptor beta chains were read from a single sample in a study of monozygotic twins with inflammatory bowel disease. TCRdb re-called the 5' RACE reads; one entry per CDR3 protein, DNA not given. The sample holds approximately 420,000 distinct CDR3 sequences. The specimen was blood. These receptors all stem from a human donor with ulcerative colitis or Crohn's disease, or a healthy co-twin of an affected twin (not recorded which). CDR3s include the opening cysteine and the closing phenylalanine or tryptophan.

J gene	V gene	CDR3 protein
TRBJ2-2	TRBV6-2/TRBV6-3	CASSYRQGSSKTGELFF
TRBJ1-3	TRBV9	CASSVTGGSSGNTIYF
TRBJ2-7	TRBV30	CAWSVNRAYEQYF
TRBJ2-7	TRBV21-1	CASSKWNSVNVYEQYF
TRBJ2-7	TRBV4-1	CASSQELAYEQYF
TRBJ2-2	TRBV13	CASSRRIGVTNTGELFF
TRBJ1-4	TRBV5-1	CASSLEGDGFDEKLFF
TRBJ1-2	TRBV5-4	CASSAWTGSDYGYTF
TRBJ2-7	TRBV14	CASSQDPGVYEQYF
TRBJ1-2	TRBV28	CASSPGTVAYGYTF
TRBJ1-5	TRBV20-1	CSARTGPIQPQHF
TRBJ2-7	TRBV7-2	CASSLSGRAYEQYF
TRBJ2-2	TRBV12-3/TRBV12-4	CASTFTGRTGELFF
TRBJ2-5	TRBV28	CASSLTSSGGETQYF
TRBJ1-1	TRBV7-9	CASSPTTGLPEAFF
TRBJ2-7	TRBV15	CATSRSPGTGYEQYF
TRBJ2-1	TRBV28	CASSLVLSSYNEQFF
TRBJ1-3	TRBV5-5	CASRPAPGVEGNTIYF
TRBJ1-3	TRBV9	CASSVRGQRGSGNTIYF
TRBJ1-2	TRBV14	CASSLSLGGATF
TRBJ1-4	TRBV27	CASSLEQAPGPGKLFF
TRBJ1-1	TRBV5-1	CASSLTGAPGEAFF
TRBJ2-7	TRBV6-2/TRBV6-3	CASSKTSGYEQYF
TRBJ1-5	TRBV6-6	CASSLQRQPQHF
TRBJ2-1	TRBV6-1	CASTPKRELYNEQFF
TRBJ2-5	TRBV21-1	CASSTTGFQETQYF
TRBJ1-5	TRBV10-3	CAIGGGETDQPQHF
TRBJ2-2	TRBV19	CASQVGTGLRSGELFF
TRBJ2-3	TRBV29-1	CSVGGGRVPDTQYF
TRBJ1-1	TRBV2	CASSEYQGRPNTEAFF
TRBJ2-5	TRBV15	CATSRSTSGEETQYF
TRBJ2-3	TRBV30	CAWSLGPTDTQYF
TRBJ1-1	TRBV5-1	CASSKNREGAFF
TRBJ1-5	TRBV7-2	CASSIDRVSNQPQHF
TRBJ1-5	TRBV15	CATSNPGTNPNQPQHF
TRBJ1-1	TRBV4-3	CASSQFYRGHTEAFF
TRBJ2-1	TRBV6-5	CASSYSGLAGVYNEQFF
TRBJ1-1	TRBV20-1	CSTKMWGNEAFF
TRBJ2-3	TRBV29-1	CSVMLDRGWADTQYF
TRBJ1-2	TRBV7-9	CASSQLGPNYGYTF
TRBJ1-2	TRBV12-3/TRBV12-4	CASSLEALGYTF
TRBJ1-1	TRBV9	CASSVETSWNTEAFF
TRBJ2-7	TRBV12-3/TRBV12-4	CASSRSSREQYF
TRBJ2-1	TRBV27	CASSTGLGDGEQFF
TRBJ1-6	TRBV13	CASSLEGVDSPLHF
TRBJ2-3	TRBV20-1	CSAGRGGYTDTQYF
TRBJ1-1	TRBV9	CASSTNWDSKAFF
TRBJ2-5	TRBV7-2	CASTDKRGGPLKETQYF
TRBJ2-5	TRBV20-1	CSVTLQGETQYF
TRBJ2-2	TRBV9	CASSVGGRGGTGELFF
TRBJ2-7	TRBV27	CASSTNDRGVVQYF
TRBJ2-1	TRBV7-9	CASSSDGDEQFF
TRBJ1-2	TRBV7-2	CASSRDLSGWGYTF
TRBJ2-2	TRBV5-5	CASSLQGARNTGELFF
TRBJ1-4	TRBV6-2/TRBV6-3	CASSYSAGGAKLFF